This TCR beta chain was identified in a study of monozygotic twins with cystic fibrosis. Study-wide background: Roughly 3 micrograms of fragmented DNA underwent 15 PCR cycles for library preparation.

On this clone itself: Its antigen is unknown.

Per the germline V gene, CDR1 is SEHNR and CDR2 is FQNEAQ (reference sequence). The CDR3 totals 12 residues. J gave up 14 bases and V 7 bases, and 7 bases lay outside the gene matches. The study's findings and limits: J usage was most co-twin-similar in 8 of 16 pairs, V in 13. Low clonality (median 0.0095) suggested a mostly naive repertoire. Monozygotic CF twin pairs shared significantly more nucleotide-identical clonotypes than unrelated CF individuals did.

Sequencing used immunoSEQ multiplex PCR; TCRdb keeps in-frame clones, though not all of them. The data hold 25,000 to 30,000 clones, with about nine tenths observed a single time. The material sequenced was blood. This TCR was sampled from a girl aged 2 to 10 with cystic fibrosis. This chain joins TRBV7-9 and TRBJ1-6, with TRBD1 identical over 8 bases. The DNA of the CDR3 is TGTGCCAGCACGAGGACAGGGTTGTCCCTCCACTTT. It encodes CASTRTGLSLHF.